The 26 T cell receptor beta chains listed next were all sequenced from one sample in a study of blood T cell repertoires in COVID-19. Clones were sequenced by immunoSEQ multiplex PCR, and TCRdb holds only the in-frame ones, with some missing. The data hold fewer than 200,000 clones, with approximately 78% observed a single time. Sequencing was carried out using PBMCs or T cells enriched from blood (not recorded which). The receptors shown here come from a woman aged 50 to 65 who had recovered from COVID-19.

The chain couples TRBV9 to TRBJ2-3, with TRBD2 identical over 10 bases. Trimming took 3 bases from V and 3 from J; bases not matched to a gene: 4. The germline CDR1 and CDR2 sequences are SGDLS and YYNGEE. This CDR3 is built from 15 residues. CDR3 protein: CASSALAGWTDTQYF. CDR3 bases: TGTGCCAGCAGCGCACTAGCGGGATGGACAGATACGCAGTATTTT.

The V and J genes are TRBV28 and TRBJ2-1, with no clear D. Germline assignment: CDR1 MDHEN and CDR2 SYDVKM. The CDR3 spans 14 residues. V dropped 3 bases and J dropped 5 bases, with 11 bases sitting between them. The CDR3 DNA follows: TGTGCCAGCAGTTTTTACCTGAGGAACAATGAGCAGTTCTTC. Protein: CASSFYLRNNEQFF.

This clone was detected only once. The chain couples TRBV7-9 to TRBJ2-5; D may be TRBD2 (7 bases). V shed 1 base and J shed 5 bases, with 14 bases lying between them. Germline V lookup: CDR1 SEHNR, CDR2 FQNEAQ (reference sequence). This CDR3 is built from 15 residues. CDR3 DNA sequence: TGTGCCAGCAGCTTAGTGGAGGGGGGGACCGAGACCCAGTACTTC. The encoded protein is CASSLVEGGTETQYF.

The V call is TRBV7-9, the J call TRBJ2-7; TRBD2 aligns across 10 bases. Germline trimming cut 7 bases from V and 7 bases from J; bases unmatched to any gene: 4. Germline V gene sequence: CDR1 SEHNR, CDR2 FQNEAQ (reference sequence). The CDR3 has 12 amino acids. CDR3 amino acids: CASMGTSAEQYF. CDR3 nucleotide sequence: TGTGCCAGCATGGGGACTAGCGCAGAGCAGTACTTC.

This chain links TRBV5-1 with TRBJ2-1, with TRBD2 identical over 9 bases. Germline V gene lookup returns CDR1 SGHRS and CDR2 YFSETQ. This CDR3 has 16 residues. The V segment lost 3 bases and the J segment 0 bases; nucleotides outside the gene matches: 4. In nucleotides, the CDR3 is TGCGCCAGCAGCTGGGCTAGCGGGACCTCCTACAATGAGCAGTTCTTC. Residues: CASSWASGTSYNEQFF.

The V gene is TRBV19, the J gene TRBJ2-1; 9 bases are a match to TRBD1. CDR1 and CDR2 (germline): LNHDA, SQIVND (reference sequence). The CDR3 length is 14 residues. The J segment lost 8 bases and the V segment lost 6 bases, leaving 8 bases of the junction unmatched. CDR3 sequence (DNA): TGTGCCAGTAGGCTGGACAGGGGCCCCGATGAGCAGTTCTTC. It specifies CASRLDRGPDEQFF. Full variable domain (outside the CDR3, taken from reference TRBV19 and TRBJ2-1): DGGITQSPKYLFRKEGQNVTLSCEQNLNHDAMYWYRQDPGQGLRLIYYSQIVNDFQKGDIAEGYSVSREKKESFPLTVTSAQKNPTAFYLCASRLDRGPDEQFFGPGTRLTVL.

This clone was recorded only once. The CDR3 bases are TGTGCCACGGGCCCGGAGGGGAACACCGGGGAGCTGTTTTTT. This sequence encodes CATGPEGNTGELFF. The J gene is TRBJ2-2, the V gene TRBV6-5, with D maybe TRBD2 (6 bases). Between the trimmed V and J ends, which lost 10 bases and 1 base, there was a span of 13 bases. CDR3 length equals 14 residues. Germline loops: CDR1 MNHEY, CDR2 SVGAGI.

This clone showed up just once. This chain links TRBV24-1 with TRBJ1-6, with 7 bases fitting TRBD1. Germline lookup yields CDR1 KGHDR and CDR2 SFDVKD. The V and J ends lost 12 bases and 3 bases, in that order; junction bases with no gene match: 7. This CDR3 is built from 14 residues. For the CDR3, the DNA is TGTGCCTCGGATCAGGGGGGCTATAATTCACCCCTCCACTTT. Amino acids: CASDQGGYNSPLHF.

The V call is TRBV27, the J call TRBJ2-1, with 8 nucleotides matching TRBD1. After removal of 3 bases from V and 1 base from J, the junction contained 2 bases not matched to a gene. The CDR3 runs to 15 residues. The germline V gene has CDR1 MNHEY and CDR2 SMNVEV (reference sequence). CDR3 sequence reads: CASSFGQGSYNEQFF. CDR3 DNA sequence: TGTGCCAGCAGTTTCGGACAGGGTTCCTACAATGAGCAGTTCTTC.

This clone was counted a few times. The rearrangement uses TRBV13 and TRBJ2-3; D not resolved. V was shortened by 5 bases and J by 5 bases, with 8 bases between the two germline ends. The germline V gene has CDR1 PRHDT and CDR2 FYEKMQ (reference sequence). This CDR3 region has 12 residues. The chain's CDR3 is CASSENGDTQYF. CDR3 DNA sequence: TGTGCCAGCAGCGAAAACGGAGATACGCAGTATTTT.

The CDR3 protein is CASSAVVFAGELFF. The CDR3 DNA follows: TGTGCCAGCAGTGCGGTAGTTTTCGCCGGGGAGCTGTTTTTT. The V call is TRBV2, the J call TRBJ2-2; D gene ambiguous. The CDR3 spans 14 residues. Trimming took 4 bases from V and 6 from J, leaving 12 bases between them. Germline values: CDR1 SNHLY, CDR2 FYNNEI.

This clone was seen a handful of times. V and J are TRBV3-1 (or the pseudogene TRBV3-2) and TRBJ2-7, with TRBD1 matching over 9 bases. This CDR3 region has 14 residues. The germline V gene has CDR1 LGHDT and CDR2 YNNKEL (reference sequence). V lost 6 bases, J lost 5 bases, and 8 bases stayed unmatched. Here the CDR3 reads CASRNRGRRDEQYF. In DNA form, the CDR3 reads TGTGCCAGCAGGAACAGGGGGCGCAGAGACGAGCAGTACTTC.

CDR3 amino acids: CASSQGRSGTDTQYF. The CDR3 DNA sequence: TGTGCCTCCAGCCAGGGGCGGTCCGGCACAGATACGCAGTATTTT. V gene TRBV7-3 combines with J gene TRBJ2-3; tentative D call: TRBD1 (6 bases). The ends were cut back, 11 bases at V and 1 base at J, with 19 bases in the middle. The CDR3 contains 15 residues. Germline assignment: CDR1 SGHTA and CDR2 FQGTGA.

The CDR3 sequence is CASSLTGLAGELFF. CDR3 nucleotide sequence: TGTGCCAGCAGTTTAACAGGGTTGGCCGGGGAGCTGTTTTTT. The V and J genes are TRBV27 and TRBJ2-2, with D tentatively TRBD1 (6 bases). CDR1 is MNHEY, CDR2 SMNVEV, per germline (reference sequence). The CDR3 runs to 14 residues. The V and J ends lost 2 bases and 6 bases respectively, with 10 bases between them.

This clone was observed once. This chain links TRBV25-1 with TRBJ1-2, with TRBD1 matching 8 bases. The CDR3 loop spans 16 amino acids. Trimming took 2 bases from V and 4 from J; bases not matched to a gene: 9. Germline V gene data show CDR1 as MGHDK and CDR2 as SYGVNS. CDR3 coding DNA: TGTGCCAGCAGTGAAGAAGGCAGGGGGCGCGGCTATGGCTACACCTTC. Translation gives CASSEEGRGRGYGYTF.

This clone was detected only once. The CDR3 region has the DNA TGTGCCAGTAGTGACGGACTAGCGGGATTCTCCTACAATGAGCAGTTCTTC. Protein: CASSDGLAGFSYNEQFF. The V call is TRBV19, the J call TRBJ2-1; 12 bases match TRBD2. Germline lookup yields CDR1 LNHDA and CDR2 SQIVND (reference sequence). J was trimmed by 0 bases and V by 5 bases; bases with no gene match: 5. There are 17 residues in the CDR3.

The V gene is TRBV19, the J gene TRBJ2-1; TRBD1 matches 10 bases. Germline V lookup: CDR1 LNHDA, CDR2 SQIVND (reference sequence). V lost 11 bases to trimming and J lost 6 bases; unmatched junction nucleotides: 7. The CDR3 has 13 residues. In DNA form, the CDR3 reads TGTGCCTGTTCCGGGACAGGGGTCAATGAGCAGTTCTTC. This sequence encodes CACSGTGVNEQFF.

The genes are TRBV19 and TRBJ1-3; no definite D call. Germline values: CDR1 LNHDA, CDR2 SQIVND (reference sequence). CDR3 length: 12 amino acids. Trimming stripped 5 bases from V and 7 bases from J, with 9 bases between. The CDR3 DNA is TGTGCCAGTAGTCCTAGACGCAACACCATATATTTT. Amino acid sequence: CASSPRRNTIYF.

J is TRBJ2-7 and V is TRBV5-1; the match to TRBD1 covers 11 bases. The CDR3 is made up of 14 amino acids. The germline CDR1 and CDR2 sequences are SGHRS and YFSETQ. Trimming cost V 4 bases and J 2 bases; bases outside gene matches: 2. The CDR3 here is CASSTGQGAYEQYF. The CDR3 nucleotides read TGCGCCAGCAGCACGGGACAGGGGGCCTACGAGCAGTACTTC. Based on the CDR3 plus reference TRBV5-1 and TRBJ2-7, the full variable domain is KAGVTQTPRYLIKTRGQQVTLSCSPISGHRSVSWYQQTPGQGLQFLFEYFSETQRNKGNFPGRFSGRQFSNSRSEMNVSTLELGDSALYLCASSTGQGAYEQYFGPGTRLTVT.

The rearrangement joins TRBV7-9 to TRBJ2-1; 11 bases fit TRBD2. The junction had 12 bases not matched to a gene; V was cut back by 10 bases and J by 4 bases. Germline loops: CDR1 SEHNR, CDR2 FQNEAQ (reference sequence). The CDR3 is 16 amino acids. The CDR3 coding sequence is TGTGCCATGAGCGGGGTAACTAGCGGGAGTTACAATGAGCAGTTCTTC. Its protein is CAMSGVTSGSYNEQFF.

A single count supports this clone. This chain connects TRBV15 to TRBJ2-1; D might be TRBD2 (6 bases). Germline assignment: CDR1 LNHNV and CDR2 YYDKDF (reference sequence). CDR3 length equals 16 residues. V gave up 3 bases and J gave up 4 bases, with 16 bases separating them. CDR3 in amino acids: CATSRGDSGGYNEQFF. CDR3 bases: TGTGCCACCAGCAGGGGAGATAGCGGAGGTTACAATGAGCAGTTCTTC. The full variable domain, rest sourced from reference TRBV15 and TRBJ2-1, is DAMVIQNPRYQVTQFGKPVTLSCSQTLNHNVMYWYQQKSSQAPKLLFHYYDKDFNNEADTPDNFQSRRPNTSFCFLDIRSPGLGDTAMYLCATSRGDSGGYNEQFFGPGTRLTVL.

The rearrangement uses TRBV27 and TRBJ2-7; 8 bases are a match to TRBD2. CDR1 and CDR2 (germline): MNHEY, SMNVEV (reference sequence). V lost 3 bases, J lost 0 bases, and 4 bases stayed unmatched. The CDR3 covers 15 residues. The CDR3 coding sequence is TGTGCCAGCAGTTTCAGCGGGAGTCCCTCCTACGAGCAGTACTTC. Protein product: CASSFSGSPSYEQYF.

The chain combines TRBV19 with TRBJ1-5, with D possibly matching TRBD1 (5 bases). The V end was cut by 6 bases, the J end by 4 bases, with 10 bases between. The CDR3 totals 13 residues. Germline V gives CDR1 LNHDA, CDR2 SQIVND (reference sequence). The CDR3 nucleotides read TGTGCCAGTAGGCCGGGGGGAAATCAGCCCCAGCATTTT. It yields the protein CASRPGGNQPQHF.

The chain links TRBV4-1 to TRBJ1-6, with 8 bases fitting TRBD1. The CDR3 contains 15 residues. The ends lost 2 bases at V and 9 bases at J; junction bases unmatched: 6. Per the germline V gene, CDR1 is MGHRA and CDR2 is YSYEKL. The CDR3 is CASSQQGARPSPLHF. CDR3 DNA sequence: TGCGCCAGCAGCCAACAGGGGGCCCGCCCTTCACCCCTCCACTTT.

The genes are TRBV5-4 and TRBJ2-2, with a tentative D call TRBD1 (5 bases). This CDR3 spans 16 amino acids. Germline CDR1 reads SGHNT; CDR2 reads YYREEE (reference sequence). The ends were cut back, 0 bases at V and 1 base at J, with 10 bases in the middle. CDR3 bases: TGTGCCAGCAGCTTGGGGGCCACAGGGAACACCGGGGAGCTGTTTTTT. Translated, it gives CASSLGATGNTGELFF.

This chain uses TRBV10-3 with TRBJ2-3; possibly TRBD2 for D (5 bases). Germline assignment: CDR1 ENHRY and CDR2 SYGVKD. Trimming pared 3 bases from V and 2 bases from J, leaving 12 bases between. The length of the CDR3 is 15 residues. The CDR3 region is CAISDPLRATDTQYF. CDR3 nucleotide sequence: TGTGCCATCAGTGATCCCTTGCGGGCCACAGATACGCAGTATTTT.